This TCR beta chain was documented in a study of technical replicates of blood from several donors. Here immunoSEQ multiplex PCR was the method, and the copy in TCRdb shows in-frame clones only, minus some. The sample shows around 12,000 clones, about 94% of them seen only once. The sample was PBMCs. This clonotype was obtained from a human donor in good health.

CDR3 coding DNA: TGCGCCAGCAGCTTGATACTAGCCGGGACCTACGAGCAGTACTTC. Its protein product is CASSLILAGTYEQYF. V is TRBV5-1 and J is TRBJ2-7, with a possible D match to TRBD2 (6 bases). The CDR3 has 15 residues. V gave up 1 base and J gave up 2 bases, with 13 bases separating them. Germline lookup yields CDR1 SGHRS and CDR2 YFSETQ.